The T cell receptor beta chain under discussion was sequenced for a study of beta chain features in type 1 diabetes. The CDR3 has 15 residues. The V gene lost 2 bases and the J gene lost 0 bases, with 8 bases spanning the gap. Per germline, CDR1 MDHEN and CDR2 SYDVKM. Worth noting for this clone: The antigen remains undetermined.

The authors reverse transcribed all of the isolated RNA, so sequencing captured expressed TCRB transcripts. Some clones are missing from TCRdb's copy, which holds only in-frame ones; the method was immunoSEQ multiplex PCR. The sample lists fewer than 200,000 clones, 10% to 13% occurring once. Study results and caveats: Moderate yet significant TCRB CDR3 shortening was seen in Type 1 diabetes patients in all four CD4+ subsets.

This TCR was recovered from a young man with type 1 diabetes. V and J are TRBV28 and TRBJ1-5; the D is unclear. The material sequenced was central memory CD4+ T cells from blood. This CDR3 is CASSLTDNSNQPQHF. CDR3 DNA: TGTGCCAGCAGTTTAACAGACAATAGCAATCAGCCCCAGCATTTT. Together with reference TRBV28 and TRBJ1-5, the CDR3 gives the full variable domain: DVKVTQSSRYLVKRTGEKVFLECVQDMDHENMFWYRQDPGLGLRLIYFSYDVKMKEKGDIPEGYSVSREKKERFSLILESASTNQTSMYLCASSLTDNSNQPQHFGDGTRLSIL.